This TCR beta chain appears in the sequencing data of a study of technical replicates of blood from a handful of donors. Using immunoSEQ multiplex PCR, the repertoire was profiled, and TCRdb retains in-frame clones only, with some absent. The repertoire holds 65,000 to 70,000 clones, with over 80% as singletons. The receptor's source is a human donor in good health. Some clones in this sample may be carry-over from other donors' samples. Sequencing was done on a sample of PBMCs.

The CDR3, as DNA: TGTGCCAGTAGACAGGGTGACTATGGCTACACCTTC. Translated: CASRQGDYGYTF. The rearrangement links TRBV19 to TRBJ1-2, with D possibly matching TRBD1 (6 bases). The CDR3 runs 12 residues. V dropped 6 bases and J dropped 3 bases, with 8 bases sitting between them. Germline lookup yields CDR1 LNHDA and CDR2 SQIVND (reference sequence).